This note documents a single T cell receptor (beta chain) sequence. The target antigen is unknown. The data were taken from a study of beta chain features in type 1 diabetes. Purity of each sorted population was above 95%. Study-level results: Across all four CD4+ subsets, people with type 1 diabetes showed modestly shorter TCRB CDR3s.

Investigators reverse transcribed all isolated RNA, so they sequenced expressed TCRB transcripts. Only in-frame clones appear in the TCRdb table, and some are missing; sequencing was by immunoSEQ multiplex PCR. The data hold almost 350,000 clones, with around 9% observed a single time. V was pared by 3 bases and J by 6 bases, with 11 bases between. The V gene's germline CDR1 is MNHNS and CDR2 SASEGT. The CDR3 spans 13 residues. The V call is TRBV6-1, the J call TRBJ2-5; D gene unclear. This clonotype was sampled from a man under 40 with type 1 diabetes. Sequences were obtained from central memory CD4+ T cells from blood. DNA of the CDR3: TGTGCCAGCAGTGATTTGGGTGCGAAGACCCAGTACTTC. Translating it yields CASSDLGAKTQYF.